This T cell receptor (beta chain) was captured by sequencing in a study of cytomegalovirus exposure and HLA in healthy donors. Looked up from germline, CDR1 is LNHDA and CDR2 is SQIVND (reference sequence). The CDR3 has 18 residues. The V segment lost 5 bases and the J segment 0 bases; nucleotides outside the gene matches: 11. Study-level points and caveats: In a later analysis, several top co-occurrence clusters appeared linked to parvovirus B19, influenza, CMV and Epstein-Barr virus. Researchers left out some V segments, among them TRBV6-2 and TRBV6-3, as indistinguishable. For most subjects, TCR beta sequences were reported to predict HLA-A and HLA-B alleles with accuracy.

13 Jbeta primers and 60 Vbeta primers were used for the PCR. Repertoires were generated with immunoSEQ multiplex PCR, while TCRdb's copy carries only in-frame clones and drops some. The sample records roughly 190,000 clones, approximately 79% being singletons. Those who donated were healthy bone marrow donors. About this clone: The antigen remains unidentified.

This sequence was found in a woman aged 18-35 years in good health and CMV-seronegative. Material for sequencing was PBMCs. The gene calls are TRBV19 and TRBJ2-2, with 8 bases lining up with TRBD1. The CDR3 DNA reads as TGTGCCAGTAGTGCCCGGACAGGGTTGAAAGCGAACACCGGGGAGCTGTTTTTT. Encoded protein: CASSARTGLKANTGELFF.